The 4 T cell receptor beta chains below come from one sample, sequenced in a study of spatial heterogeneity in lung cancer. Notes on the study in general: The study found that expanded intratumoral alpha and beta TCR counts tracked tumor mutation counts.

One entry per CDR3 protein results from TCRdb running MiXCR on the 5' RACE reads. Found here are about 1,000 distinct CDR3 sequences, roughly 25% of them singletons; the top ten hold 15% to 20%. No antigen is known for these receptors. Time point noted: sample taken at primary tumor resection. The sample consisted of lung tumor tissue, taken at surgery. The source is a male donor with early-stage non-small cell lung cancer.

This clonotype has only a few counts. Because this beta chain is a stray read in a library intended to capture alpha chains, its abundance should not be given much weight. CDR3 nucleotides: TGCAGTGCTAGTAGTCGCGGGTCTAGCACAGATACGCAGTATTTT. Translation gives CSASSRGSSTDTQYF. This chain connects TRBV20-1 to TRBJ2-3; weak D call: TRBD2 (5 bases). Trimming cost V 3 bases and J 0 bases, with 13 bases left between them. This CDR3 is built from 15 residues. Germline V CDR1 and CDR2: DFQATT, SNEGSKA (reference sequence).

This clonotype was counted a few times. Being off target in a library aimed at alpha chains, this beta chain has a size of little meaning. The chain links TRBV5-5 to TRBJ1-2, with 10 positions matching TRBD1. CDR1 and CDR2 from the germline V gene are SGHKS and YYEKEE (reference sequence). The CDR3 runs 15 residues. The ends lost 0 bases at V and 4 bases at J; junction bases unmatched: 3. CDR3 bases: TGTGCCAGCAGCTTGGGGGACAGGGGACGCTATGGCTACACCTTC. The encoded protein is CASSLGDRGRYGYTF.

Of note for this clonotype: The size of this beta chain means little, since it is a stray read in a library made for alpha chains. J is TRBJ2-5 and V is TRBV15; perhaps TRBD2 as D (6 bases). The CDR3 contains 13 residues. The V gene lost 1 base and the J gene lost 3 bases, with 6 bases spanning the gap. CDR1 is LNHNV, CDR2 YYDKDF, per germline (reference sequence). CDR3: CATSRGGEETQYF. The CDR3 nucleotides read TGTGCCACCAGCAGAGGCGGGGAAGAGACCCAGTACTTC.

This clonotype was counted a few times. This beta chain came through as a stray read in a library set up for alpha chains, and its size says little. The chain links TRBV28 to TRBJ2-7; D gene ambiguous. V was trimmed by 8 bases and J by 2 bases, leaving 16 bases between them. The CDR3 is 14 amino acids. Germline loops: CDR1 MDHEN, CDR2 SYDVKM. The CDR3 bases are TGTGCCAGCTGGACCCAGGACGGACCCTACGAGCAGTACTTC. This encodes CASWTQDGPYEQYF. The full variable domain, completed using reference TRBV28 and TRBJ2-7, is DVKVTQSSRYLVKRTGEKVFLECVQDMDHENMFWYRQDPGLGLRLIYFSYDVKMKEKGDIPEGYSVSREKKERFSLILESASTNQTSMYLCASWTQDGPYEQYFGPGTRLTVT.